This is a list of T cell receptor beta chains from one sample in a study of OX40 agonist ivuxolimab in advanced cancers. Clones were sequenced by immunoSEQ multiplex PCR, and TCRdb holds only the in-frame ones, with some missing. Among some 70,000 clones, about 84% were seen once, and the ten largest hold 8.2%. Sequenced material: CD4+ or CD8+ T cells sorted from blood, taken in a trial of the OX40 agonist ivuxolimab. The receptors originated from an adult with an advanced solid tumor such as melanoma, head and neck, liver or kidney cancer. Both conserved end residues are trimmed from each CDR3. D genes are given only for firm matches.

D | J | V | CDR3
. | TRBJ1-1 | TRBV18 | ASSYLSTNTEAF
. | TRBJ2-2 | TRBV6-6 | ASSFTGWTGELF
TRBD1 | TRBJ1-5 | TRBV7-2 | ASSSHTQGRLGQPQH
. | TRBJ2-1 | TRBV7-9 | ASSLDGPRGRYNEQF
TRBD2 | TRBJ2-2 | TRBV30 | AWDLAGGRNGELF
TRBD1 | TRBJ1-1 | TRBV5-8 | ASSARDRVATEAF
. | TRBJ1-2 | TRBV7-2 | ASSSRPDSQGGYT
. | TRBJ2-5 | TRBV7-9 | ASSPPLAETQY
TRBD2 | TRBJ2-7 | TRBV5-1 | ASSGRVGDEQY
. | TRBJ2-2 | TRBV29-1 | SVEAQRDTGELF
. | TRBJ1-4 | TRBV18 | ASSPVSTNEKLF
TRBD1 | TRBJ1-1 | TRBV2 | ASSWTGLNTEAF
. | TRBJ1-1 | TRBV28 | ASIRRGGGTEAF
. | TRBJ1-5 | TRBV21-1 | ASSKPRQASNQPQH
TRBD2 | TRBJ2-2 | TRBV19 | ASSPPGLAGEDGELF
. | TRBJ2-5 | TRBV5-1 | ASTLGETQY
. | TRBJ1-1 | TRBV28 | ASSLRGVLSEAF
. | TRBJ1-3 | TRBV6-5 | ASSYGTGGTIY
. | TRBJ2-1 | TRBV7-9 | ASTIRVAGVGYVNEQF
. | TRBJ2-7 | TRBV10-3 | AISEAGLALPVGQY
TRBD2 | TRBJ2-1 | TRBV2 | ASSRTRGPSEQF
. | TRBJ2-2 | TRBV6-4 | ASSVLLNTGELF
. | TRBJ2-7 | TRBV5-1 | ASSLGGPYEQY
TRBD1 | TRBJ1-5 | TRBV28 | ASRQGGGNQPQH